This T cell receptor beta chain was observed in a study of response to subunit inactivated influenza vaccine. Broader study findings: With each seasonal influenza vaccination, the authors suggested, few new T cells are recruited.

The length of the CDR3 is 18 residues. V lost 2 bases to trimming and J lost 0 bases; unmatched junction nucleotides: 7. Per the germline V gene, CDR1 is SGHVS and CDR2 is FQNEAQ. TCRdb itself ran the RT-PCR reads through MiXCR, one entry per CDR3 protein. The table shows 650,000 or so distinct CDR3 sequences, with around 15% occurring only once. With regard to this clonotype: Its antigen is currently unknown.

The source material was PBMCs from blood, sampled 14 to 15 days before vaccination. The TCR sequence derives from a man aged 50-60 years who received an inactivated influenza vaccine. The chain links TRBV7-8 to TRBJ2-2; 9 nucleotides agree with TRBD1. In DNA, the CDR3 is TGTGCCAGCAGCTTACCCCGGGACAGGGCCGCGAACACCGGGGAGCTGTTTTTT. It translates to CASSLPRDRAANTGELFF.